One sample yielded the 5 T cell receptor beta chains listed below, sequenced in a study of cytomegalovirus exposure and HLA in healthy donors. The PCR used 60 Vbeta and 13 Jbeta primers. Generated by immunoSEQ multiplex PCR, the TCRdb table keeps only in-frame clones and is missing some. Of about 140,000 clones listed, over 75% are singletons. Source material: PBMCs. These receptors were taken from a man aged 25 to 40 in good health and CMV-seronegative.

This CDR3 is CASSQKTGGGPYNEQFF. DNA for the CDR3: TGTGCCAGCAGCCAGAAAACGGGAGGAGGCCCCTACAATGAGCAGTTCTTC. This chain links TRBV7-9 with TRBJ2-1; TRBD2 agrees at 7 bases. The length of the CDR3 is 17 residues. V dropped 5 bases and J dropped 2; count of bases not matched to a gene: 12. Germline CDR1 is SEHNR and CDR2 is FQNEAQ (reference sequence).

The gene calls are TRBV5-1 and TRBJ2-2; 8 nucleotides line up with TRBD2. Trimming took 2 bases from V and 6 from J; bases not matched to a gene: 6. The CDR3 is 15 amino acids. Germline assignment: CDR1 SGHRS and CDR2 YFSETQ. The DNA of the CDR3 is TGCGCCAGCAGCTTAGAAGCGGGAGTCGCCGGGGAGCTGTTTTTT. Encoded protein: CASSLEAGVAGELFF.

As DNA, the CDR3 is TGTGCCTGGAGTGTACGTCGAGCGGGAGGGTGGGAAGACAATGAGCAGTTCTTC. This codes for CAWSVRRAGGWEDNEQFF. J is TRBJ2-1 and V is TRBV30; 10 bases map to TRBD2. The CDR3 sequence is 18 residues long. V was clipped by 0 bases and J by 5 bases; unmatched bases: 13. Germline CDR1 is GTSNPN and CDR2 is SVGIG (reference sequence).

The gene calls are TRBV28 and TRBJ2-7; TRBD2 agrees at 10 bases. This CDR3 region has 16 residues. Germline lookup yields CDR1 MDHEN and CDR2 SYDVKM. V shed 3 bases, J shed 6 bases, and the junction held 11 bases outside the gene matches. The chain's CDR3 is CASSLGKAGGRGEQYF. The CDR3 nucleotides read TGTGCCAGCAGTTTGGGAAAAGCGGGAGGGCGAGGCGAGCAGTACTTC.

This rearrangement joins TRBV4-1 to TRBJ1-5; 8 nucleotides align to TRBD1. This CDR3 region has 14 residues. V dropped 4 bases and J dropped 7; count of bases not matched to a gene: 6. CDR1 and CDR2 (germline): MGHRA, YSYEKL. CDR3 residues: CASSPTGGRQPQHF. CDR3 DNA sequence: TGCGCCAGCAGCCCAACAGGGGGACGCCAGCCCCAGCATTTT.